This T cell receptor (beta chain) derives from a study of cytomegalovirus exposure and HLA in healthy donors. The V and J ends lost 4 bases and 4 bases, in that order; junction bases with no gene match: 8. The V gene's germline CDR1 is ENHRY and CDR2 SYGVKD. The CDR3 has 15 residues. Some clones are missing from TCRdb's copy, which holds only in-frame ones; the method was immunoSEQ multiplex PCR. The sample lists about 160,000 clones; just under 90% were seen once. The clonotype originates from a man between 18 and 35 years old in good health and CMV-seropositive. The rearrangement joins TRBV10-3 to TRBJ2-7; 9 nucleotides align to TRBD1. Sample: PBMCs. Here the CDR3 reads CAISGGTGTTYEQYF. The CDR3 region has the DNA TGTGCCATCAGTGGAGGGACAGGGACGACTTACGAGCAGTACTTC.